Below are 3 T cell receptor beta chains sequenced from a single sample in a study of T cell repertoires in cytomegalovirus infection. TCRdb re-derived calls from the reads in MiXCR, one entry per CDR3 protein. This table has some 120,000 distinct CDR3 sequences, over 9% appearing once. No antigen is known for these receptors. Specimen: PBMCs, sequenced either directly or after in vitro stimulation (not recorded which). These receptors were taken from a human donor in good health (CMV status not recorded). Some clones in this sample may be carry-over from other donors' samples.

A note on this clonotype: This may be a read error: a much more frequent sequence differs by one nucleotide. The chain recombines TRBV19 with TRBJ2-5; 7 positions match TRBD2. Trimming took 1 base from V and 4 from J; bases not matched to a gene: 15. CDR1 is LNHDA and CDR2 is SQIVND in the germline V gene (reference sequence). The CDR3 has 18 residues. The DNA of the CDR3 is TGTGCCAGTAGTATAGTAGGGGCGGGAGAGGGTTCTGGAGAGACCCAGTACTTC. It specifies CASSIVGAGEGSGETQYF.

This clonotype occurred a few times. The rearrangement uses TRBV13 and TRBJ2-1; the match to TRBD2 covers 7 bases. The CDR3 length is 16 residues. J gave up 2 bases and V 4 bases, and 8 bases lay outside the gene matches. Germline-derived CDR1 and CDR2 are PRHDT and FYEKMQ (reference sequence). The CDR3 DNA is TGTGCCAGCAGCTCCGAGCGCGGGAGCCCCTACAATGAGCAGTTCTTC. Translated: CASSSERGSPYNEQFF.

The sample holds many counts of this clonotype. This chain connects TRBV19 to TRBJ2-2; 8 bases are shared with TRBD1. The ends lost 3 bases at V and 5 bases at J; junction bases unmatched: 5. The germline V gene has CDR1 LNHDA and CDR2 SQIVND (reference sequence). The CDR3 extends over 15 amino acids. CDR3 nucleotide sequence: TGTGCCAGTAGTATTTTGGACAGGGTTACCGGGGAGCTGTTTTTT. This sequence encodes CASSILDRVTGELFF.